These 5 T cell receptor beta chains originate from one sample sequenced in a study of blood T cell repertoires in COVID-19. Sequencing used immunoSEQ multiplex PCR; TCRdb keeps in-frame clones, though not all of them. Of about 80,000 clones in the sample, 78% were seen once. The sequencing sample was made of peripheral blood. These receptors originate from a human donor in a cohort sampled during active COVID-19.

The chain has TRBV5-1 and TRBJ1-1; TRBD1 agrees at 11 bases. Germline trimming cut 1 base from V and 2 bases from J; bases unmatched to any gene: 7. The germline gives CDR1 SGHRS, CDR2 YFSETQ. The CDR3 totals 17 residues. The CDR3, as DNA: TGCGCCAGCAGCTTGCTTACCGGGACAGGGGGAAACACTGAAGCTTTCTTT. This gives the protein CASSLLTGTGGNTEAFF. Drawing the rest from reference TRBV5-1 and TRBJ1-1, the complete variable domain is KAGVTQTPRYLIKTRGQQVTLSCSPISGHRSVSWYQQTPGQGLQFLFEYFSETQRNKGNFPGRFSGRQFSNSRSEMNVSTLELGDSALYLCASSLLTGTGGNTEAFFGQGTRLTVV.

The chain couples TRBV29-1 to TRBJ2-3, with D maybe TRBD2 (5 bases). V was pared by 8 bases and J by 0 bases, with 15 bases between. CDR3 length: 14 amino acids. From germline, CDR1 is SQVTM and CDR2 ANQGSEA. The CDR3 is CSTFIGLSTDTQYF. CDR3 DNA sequence: TGCAGCACCTTTATAGGACTCAGCACAGATACGCAGTATTTT.

V and J are TRBV30 and TRBJ2-1, with no clear D. This CDR3 spans 11 amino acids. Trimming left V 3 bases short and J 5 bases short, with 5 bases between. Germline V CDR1 and CDR2: GTSNPN, SVGIG (reference sequence). The CDR3 DNA reads TGTGCCTGGAGCCGGGACAATGAGCAGTTCTTC. Amino acids: CAWSRDNEQFF.

V is TRBV14 and J is TRBJ2-1; D not resolved. V shed 1 base and J shed 3 bases, with 4 bases lying between them. The CDR3 runs to 13 residues. In germline, CDR1 is SGHDN, CDR2 FVKESK. CDR3 sequence (DNA): TGTGCCAGCAGCCAAGCCGGCTACAATGAGCAGTTCTTC. It yields the protein CASSQAGYNEQFF.

The CDR3 DNA reads TGTGCCAGCAGCGTAGGATTGTCGTCAGGAAATTCACCCCTCCACTTT. It is translated as CASSVGLSSGNSPLHF. V is TRBV9 and J is TRBJ1-6; no clear D gene. The CDR3 totals 16 residues. The V and J ends lost 0 bases and 7 bases respectively, with 14 bases between them. Germline V gene lookup returns CDR1 SGDLS and CDR2 YYNGEE.